Below, 27 T cell receptor beta chains from the same sample are listed, as sequenced in a study of cytomegalovirus exposure and HLA in healthy donors. The PCR contained 60 Vbeta and 13 Jbeta primers. Sequencing was performed with immunoSEQ multiplex PCR; in TCRdb, only in-frame clones are kept and a portion is missing. Altogether roughly 100,000 clones are present, roughly 15% being singletons, with the ten largest covering over 0.8%. Input material: PBMCs. The receptors shown here come from a female donor in good health and CMV-seronegative.

This clone has only a few counts. The genes are TRBV4-3 and TRBJ2-1; 12 bases match TRBD2. V gave up 0 bases and J gave up 9 bases; unmatched junction bases: 6. Germline CDR1 reads LGHNA; CDR2 reads YSLEER. The CDR3 extends over 16 amino acids. CDR3 loop: CASSQDHATSGSEQFF. The CDR3 DNA sequence: TGCGCCAGCAGCCAAGATCATGCGACTAGCGGGAGTGAGCAGTTCTTC.

There are a few counts of this clone. This CDR3 is CSPGAGGDYEQYF. The CDR3 bases are TGCAGCCCCGGCGCGGGGGGGGATTACGAGCAGTACTTC. V usage is TRBV29-1 and J usage is TRBJ2-7; 9 positions match TRBD2. The CDR3 runs to 13 residues. V was pared by 8 bases and J by 4 bases, with 9 bases of the junction left unmatched. Germline CDR1 SQVTM, CDR2 ANQGSEA.

The chain combines TRBV19 with TRBJ2-5; no reliable D call. This CDR3 is 13 amino acids long. Trimming took 1 base from V and 5 from J, leaving 8 bases between them. CDR1 and CDR2 from the germline V gene are LNHDA and SQIVND (reference sequence). CDR3 residues: CASSIVFRETQYF. CDR3 nucleotides: TGTGCCAGTAGTATAGTTTTCCGGGAGACCCAGTACTTC.

V is TRBV7-3 and J is TRBJ2-1; TRBD1 matches 9 bases. Germline-derived CDR1 and CDR2 are SGHTA and FQGTGA. The CDR3 spans 13 residues. Losses at the gene ends were 6 bases for V and 5 bases for J; bases not matched to a gene: 2. The CDR3 is CASSRDRDNEQFF. CDR3 nucleotide sequence: TGTGCCAGCAGTCGGGACAGGGACAATGAGCAGTTCTTC.

This sequence joins TRBV28 and TRBJ1-5; 7 bases are shared with TRBD1. Trimming cost V 6 bases and J 2 bases; bases outside gene matches: 7. The CDR3 is made up of 15 amino acids. CDR1 is MDHEN, CDR2 SYDVKM, per germline. CDR3 residues: CASSQTGEGNQPQHF. In DNA, the CDR3 is TGTGCCAGCAGCCAAACAGGGGAGGGCAATCAGCCCCAGCATTTT.

The gene calls are TRBV27 and TRBJ1-2; 10 nucleotides match TRBD1. Germline V gene sequence: CDR1 MNHEY, CDR2 SMNVEV (reference sequence). The V segment lost 4 bases and the J segment 2 bases; nucleotides outside the gene matches: 4. The CDR3 has 15 amino acids. CDR3 in amino acids: CASSWTGGGNYGYTF. CDR3 coding DNA: TGTGCCAGCAGTTGGACAGGGGGGGGGAACTATGGCTACACCTTC.

The table lists this clone with a few counts. The V gene is TRBV11-1, the J gene TRBJ2-3; TRBD2 matches 7 bases. This CDR3 is 13 amino acids long. CDR1 and CDR2 (germline): SGHAT, FQDESV (reference sequence). V gave up 5 bases and J gave up 12 bases; unmatched junction bases: 11. Written as DNA, the CDR3 is TGTGCCAGCAGCCTCGGGAGGCGGGCGCCCCAGTATTTT. It specifies CASSLGRRAPQYF.

As for this clone: An end of the junction does not agree with germline; a read error may underlie this. The chain is built from TRBV7-2 and TRBJ2-3, with TRBD2 as a possible D gene (6 bases). Germline loops: CDR1 SGHTA, CDR2 FQGNSA. CDR3 length equals 13 residues. For the CDR3, the DNA is TGTGCCAGCAGCTTAACTAGCAGAGATACGCAGTATTTT. This encodes CASSLTSRDTQYF. The whole variable domain, remainder taken from reference TRBV7-2 and TRBJ2-3, is GAGVSQSPSNKVTEKGKDVELRCDPISGHTALYWYRQSLGQGLEFLIYFQGNSAPDKSGLPSDRFSAERTGGSVSTLTIQRTQQEDSAVYLCASSLTSRDTQYFGPGTRLTVL.

This chain connects TRBV5-4 to TRBJ1-2; D gene uncertain. CDR1 and CDR2 (germline): SGHNT, YYREEE (reference sequence). This CDR3 has 13 amino acids. V was shortened by 1 base and J by 4 bases, with 8 bases between the two germline ends. CDR3 amino acids: CASSLPGSYGYTF. The CDR3 DNA sequence: TGTGCCAGCAGCTTGCCGGGTAGCTATGGCTACACCTTC.

The chain joins TRBV9 to TRBJ2-7; D perhaps matches TRBD2 (6 bases). The germline gives CDR1 SGDLS, CDR2 YYNGEE. The CDR3 contains 16 residues. The V end was cut by 0 bases, the J end by 1 base, with 14 bases between. CDR3 region: CASSVEDGDWSYEQYF. The CDR3 DNA sequence: TGTGCCAGCAGCGTAGAGGACGGGGACTGGTCCTACGAGCAGTACTTC.

This clone has just a few counts. V gene TRBV19 combines with J gene TRBJ1-5; 8 nucleotides line up with TRBD1. Per the germline V gene, CDR1 is LNHDA and CDR2 is SQIVND (reference sequence). Trimming removed 4 bases from V and 1 base from J; junction bases left unmatched: 9. The CDR3 spans 17 residues. In DNA, the CDR3 is TGTGCCAGTAGTACGATCGACAGGGGTCGGAGCAATCAGCCCCAGCATTTT. Its protein product is CASSTIDRGRSNQPQHF.

A few counts support this clone. This rearrangement joins TRBV27 to TRBJ2-2, with 7 bases lining up with TRBD1. Looked up from germline, CDR1 is MNHEY and CDR2 is SMNVEV (reference sequence). This CDR3 is 12 amino acids long. Germline trimming cut 11 bases from V and 5 bases from J; bases unmatched to any gene: 5. The chain's CDR3 is CASHRGTGELFF. As DNA, the CDR3 is TGTGCCTCCCACAGGGGAACCGGGGAGCTGTTTTTT.

This rearrangement joins TRBV27 to TRBJ1-5, with a tentative D call TRBD1 (5 bases). This CDR3 is built from 13 residues. Germline assignment: CDR1 MNHEY and CDR2 SMNVEV (reference sequence). V was shortened by 7 bases and J by 11 bases, with 18 bases between the two germline ends. CDR3 bases: TGTGCCAGCAAGGACGGTGGGGCCTTAGCCCAGCATTTT. Its protein product is CASKDGGALAQHF.

V and J are TRBV6-1 and TRBJ1-1; no clear D gene. Germline CDR1 reads MNHNS; CDR2 reads SASEGT. The V end lost 5 bases, the J end lost 5 bases, and 6 bases lay between the germline ends. CDR3 length equals 11 residues. In DNA form, the CDR3 reads TGTGCCAGCAGTTCAACAACTGAAGCTTTCTTT. This gives the protein CASSSTTEAFF.

J is TRBJ2-5 and V is TRBV4-2, with TRBD2 as a possible D gene (7 bases). Trimming pared 4 bases from V and 11 bases from J, leaving 20 bases between. CDR1 is LGHNA and CDR2 is YNFKEQ in the germline V gene. This CDR3 is built from 14 residues. For the CDR3, the DNA is TGTGCCAGCAGCCCAACCTTCGGGGGGCGGGAGCAGTACTTC. This translates into CASSPTFGGREQYF.

The chain carries TRBV13 and TRBJ2-7, with D maybe TRBD2 (7 bases). The CDR3 contains 14 residues. Looked up from germline, CDR1 is PRHDT and CDR2 is FYEKMQ (reference sequence). The V and J ends lost 0 bases and 5 bases respectively, with 11 bases between them. DNA of the CDR3: TGTGCCAGCAGCTTAGGAGGGGGGGCTAACGAGCAGTACTTC. Translation: CASSLGGGANEQYF.

This clone was observed a few times. This rearrangement joins TRBV5-8 to TRBJ2-7; D is unclear. The V end was cut by 2 bases, the J end by 2 bases, with 17 bases between. The CDR3 has 16 amino acids. Germline CDR1 and CDR2: SGHTS and YDEGEE. The CDR3 spells CASSLIFGGGTYEQYF. In nucleotides, the CDR3 is TGTGCCAGCAGCTTAATATTCGGCGGCGGTACCTACGAGCAGTACTTC.

This clone has more than one count but fewer than ten. The rearrangement uses TRBV9 and TRBJ1-1, with a tentative D call TRBD1 (5 bases). Trimming pared 2 bases from V and 6 bases from J, leaving 14 bases between. Germline V gene lookup returns CDR1 SGDLS and CDR2 YYNGEE. The CDR3 runs to 14 residues. CDR3 DNA: TGTGCCAGCAGCGTTCGGGGGAGGGAGGCTGAAGCTTTCTTT. Amino acid sequence: CASSVRGREAEAFF. The full variable domain, its missing parts supplied by reference TRBV9 and TRBJ1-1, is DSGVTQTPKHLITATGQRVTLRCSPRSGDLSVYWYQQSLDQGLQFLIQYYNGEERAKGNILERFSAQQFPDLHSELNLSSLELGDSALYFCASSVRGREAEAFFGQGTRLTVV.

This clone was seen only a few times. The rearrangement uses TRBV18 and TRBJ1-1, with 8 bases lining up with TRBD1. This CDR3 is built from 15 residues. The V and J ends lost 4 bases and 3 bases, in that order; junction bases with no gene match: 7. From germline, CDR1 is KGHSH and CDR2 LQKENI. The CDR3 sequence is CASSLGQGWDTEAFF. The CDR3 bases are TGTGCCAGCTCACTAGGACAGGGATGGGACACTGAAGCTTTCTTT.

This clone was seen a few times. V gene TRBV7-8 combines with J gene TRBJ2-5; D not certain. The V and J ends lost 3 bases and 1 base respectively, with 9 bases between them. Germline CDR1 reads SGHVS; CDR2 reads FQNEAQ. This CDR3 spans 14 amino acids. CDR3 protein: CASSLVGRQETQYF. The CDR3 DNA reads TGTGCCAGCAGCTTGGTGGGCCGCCAAGAGACCCAGTACTTC.

V gene TRBV2 combines with J gene TRBJ2-2; tentatively, D is TRBD1 (6 bases). The CDR3 consists of 14 residues. The V end lost 4 bases, the J end lost 6 bases, and 12 bases lay between the germline ends. Germline assignment: CDR1 SNHLY and CDR2 FYNNEI. DNA of the CDR3: TGTGCCAGCAGTGCCTCACAGGGTGCCGGGGAGCTGTTTTTT. Translated, it gives CASSASQGAGELFF.

The V gene is TRBV6-1, the J gene TRBJ1-4; tentatively, D is TRBD1 (5 bases). Between the trimmed V and J ends, which lost 4 bases and 0 bases, there was a span of 9 bases. The CDR3 extends over 15 amino acids. Germline loops: CDR1 MNHNS, CDR2 SASEGT. The CDR3 sequence is CASSVGGATNEKLFF. The CDR3, as DNA: TGTGCCAGCAGTGTCGGGGGGGCAACTAATGAAAAACTGTTTTTT.

There are a few counts of this clone. The chain links TRBV30 to TRBJ1-5; D is undetermined. From germline, CDR1 is GTSNPN and CDR2 SVGIG (reference sequence). The CDR3 totals 15 residues. Trimming pared 0 bases from V and 2 bases from J, leaving 11 bases between. CDR3 DNA sequence: TGTGCCTGGAGTGTAGGAGCGGCAGGCAATCAGCCCCAGCATTTT. Amino acid sequence: CAWSVGAAGNQPQHF. Variable domain in full (rest from reference TRBV30 and TRBJ1-5): SQTIHQWPATLVQPVGSPLSLECTVEGTSNPNLYWYRQAAGRGLQLLFYSVGIGQISSEVPQNLSASRPQDRQFILSSKKLLLSDSGFYLCAWSVGAAGNQPQHFGDGTRLSIL.

This clone was seen a few times. The chain has TRBV7-9 and TRBJ1-5, with unresolved D. Germline CDR1 is SEHNR and CDR2 is FQNEAQ (reference sequence). The CDR3 contains 14 residues. V shed 5 bases and J shed 1 base, with 9 bases lying between them. The CDR3 loop reads CASSKSRSNQPQHF. CDR3 DNA sequence: TGTGCCAGCAGCAAATCCAGGAGCAATCAGCCCCAGCATTTT.

The chain joins TRBV5-4 to TRBJ2-2; 10 bases fit TRBD1. After removal of 3 bases from V and 6 bases from J, the junction contained 8 bases not matched to a gene. The germline gives CDR1 SGHNT, CDR2 YYREEE (reference sequence). The CDR3 consists of 16 residues. The CDR3 coding sequence is TGTGCCAGCAGCTCCCCCGGGACAGGGGACGCCGGGGAGCTGTTTTTT. It specifies CASSSPGTGDAGELFF.

This sequence joins TRBV5-1 and TRBJ1-6; 10 nucleotides agree with TRBD1. Per germline, CDR1 SGHRS and CDR2 YFSETQ. This CDR3 spans 14 amino acids. J was trimmed by 8 bases and V by 3 bases; bases with no gene match: 2. CDR3 bases: TGCGCCAGCAGCTGGACAGGGGGTGATTCACCCCTCCACTTT. Encoded protein: CASSWTGGDSPLHF.

The table lists this clone with a few counts. The chain recombines TRBV19 with TRBJ1-4; D uncertain. Deletions cut 3 bases from V and 5 bases from J, with 13 bases between. The CDR3 consists of 15 residues. Germline lookup yields CDR1 LNHDA and CDR2 SQIVND (reference sequence). CDR3 sequence: CASSILLGGNEKLFF. CDR3 DNA: TGTGCCAGTAGTATTCTGCTAGGCGGAAATGAAAAACTGTTTTTT.